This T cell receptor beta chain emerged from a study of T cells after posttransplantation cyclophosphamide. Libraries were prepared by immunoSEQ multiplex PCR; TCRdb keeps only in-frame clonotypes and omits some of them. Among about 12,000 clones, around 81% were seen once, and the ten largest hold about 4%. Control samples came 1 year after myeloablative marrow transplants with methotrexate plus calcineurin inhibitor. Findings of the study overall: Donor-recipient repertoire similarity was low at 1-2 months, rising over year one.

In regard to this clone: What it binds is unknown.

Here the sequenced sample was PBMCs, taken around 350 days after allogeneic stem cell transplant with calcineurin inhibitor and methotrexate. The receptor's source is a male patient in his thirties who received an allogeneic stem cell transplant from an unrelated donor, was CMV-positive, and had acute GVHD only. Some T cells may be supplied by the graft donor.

CDR3 DNA sequence: TGTGCCAGCAGCTATGGGACTAGCGGGAGGGAGACCCAGTACTTC. Its protein is CASSYGTSGRETQYF. The chain joins TRBV7-2 to TRBJ2-5; TRBD2 matches 15 bases. The CDR3 is 15 residues long. J was trimmed by 5 bases and V by 4 bases; bases with no gene match: 2. Per the germline V gene, CDR1 is SGHTA and CDR2 is FQGNSA.